This T cell receptor (beta chain) was sequenced during a study of CD8+CD57+ T cells in acquired aplastic anemia. Overall study: Recorded DNA amounts for sorted CD4+ and CD8+ cells had an average of approximately 3.2 ug. General study results and limits: In CD8+ cells, Simpson's diversity showed no significant difference between patients and controls.

On this clonotype: The target antigen is unknown.

CD8+CD57+ cell expansion, shown by flow cytometry, had occurred in the patients selected for sequencing. As a group, the patients uniformly had severe acquired aplastic anemia. The study sampled blood from patients who had received no therapy. TCR beta VDJ combinations and CDR3 sequences were profiled from genomic DNA. MiXCR, run by TCRdb on the reads, gives a single entry per CDR3 protein. This sample has 260,000 or so distinct CDR3 sequences; more than 40% occur once, and the top ten carry roughly 8%. In germline, CDR1 is SGHAT, CDR2 FQNNGV. The length of the CDR3 is 17 residues. V lost 4 bases and J lost 0; bases outside the gene matches: 5.

The TCR originated in a human donor with aplastic anemia. The specimen sequenced was sorted CD4+, CD8+, or CD8+CD57+ T cells (not recorded which) from PBMCs. The V gene is TRBV11-2, the J gene TRBJ2-3; the match to TRBD2 covers 12 bases. CDR3 loop: CASSSRGTSGSTDTQYF. The CDR3 DNA reads TGTGCCAGCAGCTCCCGAGGGACTAGCGGGAGCACAGATACGCAGTATTTT.